This passage covers 3 T cell receptor beta chains from one sample sequenced in a study of blood T cell repertoires in COVID-19. Here immunoSEQ multiplex PCR was the method, and the copy in TCRdb shows in-frame clones only, minus some. The sample yields around 53,000 clones, 65% to 85% seen once. The specimen sequenced was peripheral blood. These receptors were obtained from a man between 70 and 80 years old with active COVID-19.

This chain connects TRBV7-9 to TRBJ2-1; 12 positions match TRBD2. From germline, CDR1 is SEHNR and CDR2 FQNEAQ (reference sequence). V was pared by 8 bases and J by 9 bases, with 8 bases of the junction left unmatched. CDR3 length: 14 amino acids. CDR3: CASETSGSPSEQFF. CDR3 DNA sequence: TGTGCCAGCGAGACTAGCGGGAGCCCGAGTGAGCAGTTCTTC.

The chain has TRBV29-1 and TRBJ2-5; 9 bases are shared with TRBD2. Germline lookup yields CDR1 SQVTM and CDR2 ANQGSEA. The length of the CDR3 is 15 residues. Trimming removed 7 bases from V and 0 bases from J; junction bases left unmatched: 9. CDR3 protein: CSAVPTSGDQETQYF. The CDR3 region has the DNA TGCAGCGCCGTACCGACTAGCGGAGACCAAGAGACCCAGTACTTC.

This rearrangement joins TRBV9 to TRBJ2-7, with D tentatively TRBD2 (6 bases). The CDR3 has 15 residues. The germline V gene encodes CDR1 SGDLS and CDR2 YYNGEE. The V end lost 0 bases, the J end lost 6 bases, and 16 bases lay between the germline ends. The CDR3, as DNA: TGTGCCAGCAGCGTAGCTGGCGGGATTCCATCCGAGCAGTACTTC. Its translation is CASSVAGGIPSEQYF.